The 2 T cell receptor beta chains listed next were all sequenced from one sample in a study of OX40 agonist ivuxolimab in advanced cancers. This table comes from immunoSEQ multiplex PCR, and its TCRdb copy is limited to in-frame clones, with some not included. Of approximately 72,000 clones listed, 84% are singletons. The source material was CD4+ or CD8+ T cells sorted from blood, sampled in a trial of the OX40 agonist ivuxolimab. These receptors were obtained from an adult with an advanced solid tumor such as melanoma, head and neck, liver or kidney cancer.

This clone was seen only a few times. The chain employs TRBV7-9 and TRBJ1-6; D possibly corresponds to TRBD1 (6 bases). The V end lost 5 bases, the J end lost 7 bases, and 15 bases lay between the germline ends. This CDR3 region has 15 residues. Germline values: CDR1 SEHNR, CDR2 FQNEAQ (reference sequence). For the CDR3, the DNA is TGTGCCAGCAGCCCAGACAGGCCTCGGAATTCACCCCTCCACTTT. This encodes CASSPDRPRNSPLHF. The full variable domain, in which reference TRBV7-9 and TRBJ1-6 provide the parts outside the CDR3, is DTGVSQNPRHKITKRGQNVTFRCDPISEHNRLYWYRQTLGQGPEFLTYFQNEAQLEKSRLLSDRFSAERPKGSFSTLEIQRTEQGDSAMYLCASSPDRPRNSPLHFGNGTRLTVT.

The rearrangement joins TRBV28 to TRBJ2-7, with 9 positions matching TRBD2. Germline values: CDR1 MDHEN, CDR2 SYDVKM. After removal of 3 bases from V and 5 bases from J, the junction contained 11 bases not matched to a gene. This CDR3 contains 16 residues. CDR3 loop: CASSLPGSGSSHEQYF. The CDR3 DNA reads as TGTGCCAGCAGTTTGCCGGGTAGCGGGAGTTCCCACGAGCAGTACTTC.